This T cell receptor beta chain was sequenced during a study of beta chain features in type 1 diabetes. Whole-study context: Sorted cells examined across all samples numbered 107,917,701.

V gave up 0 bases and J gave up 9 bases; unmatched junction bases: 11. Germline V lookup: CDR1 LGHNA, CDR2 YSLEER. The CDR3 runs to 17 residues. TCRB transcripts that were expressed got sequenced, as all of the isolated RNA had been reverse transcribed. Clones were read by immunoSEQ multiplex PCR, and TCRdb kept only the in-frame ones, dropping some. The profile covers 900,000 or so clones, with around a sixth appearing a single time and 0.02% to 0.025% taken by the ten largest. This clone was picked up a small number of times. This TCR was sampled from a woman between 18 and 30 years old in good health. The V gene is TRBV4-3, the J gene TRBJ2-1; 10 bases line up with TRBD2. The specimen sequenced was naive CD4+ T cells from blood. Here the CDR3 reads CASSQEVRLAGVGEQFF. The DNA for the CDR3 is TGCGCCAGCAGCCAAGAAGTCAGGCTAGCGGGAGTTGGTGAGCAGTTCTTC.